This TCR beta chain was recorded in a study of memory CD4+ T cells and cytomegalovirus serostatus. This clone was observed a few times. Within the sample, other DNA sequences also encode this same CDR3. Measured with immunoSEQ multiplex PCR; TCRdb has only the in-frame clones, and not every one. The sample yields under 50,000 clones, about 78% seen once. In germline, CDR1 is SGHTA, CDR2 FQGNSA. The CDR3 covers 14 residues. V was clipped by 0 bases and J by 4 bases, with 9 bases between them. Single viable CD3+CD4+CD8-CD45RO+ cells were sorted as the memory CD4+ T cells. The source is an adult in good health and CMV-seronegative. The sample consisted of memory CD4+ T cells from blood. The genes are TRBV7-2 and TRBJ2-5; D assignment may be TRBD1 or TRBD2 (6 bases each). Here the CDR3 DNA reads TGTGCCAGCAGCTTAGCGGGGGGCGGAGAGACCCAGTACTTC. This sequence encodes CASSLAGGGETQYF.